Below are 4 T cell receptor beta chains sequenced from a single sample in a study of T cell changes during pregnancy in multiple sclerosis. Profiling relied on immunoSEQ multiplex PCR, and the TCRdb table lists in-frame clones only, not all of them. The sample shows around 36,000 clones, 92% of them seen only once. The sequences come from CD8+ T cells from peripheral blood mononuclear cells, collected in the first trimester of pregnancy. These receptors all stem from a female donor with multiple sclerosis, enrolled in a pregnancy study.

The chain combines TRBV19 with TRBJ2-1; 11 bases map to TRBD2. The V gene end was trimmed by 3 bases and the J gene end by 1 base; junction bases not matched to a gene: 2. In germline, CDR1 is LNHDA, CDR2 SQIVND (reference sequence). The CDR3 sequence is 16 residues long. CDR3: CASSIGLAGSYNEQFF. In DNA form, the CDR3 reads TGTGCCAGTAGTATCGGACTAGCGGGTTCCTACAATGAGCAGTTCTTC.

The chain recombines TRBV18 with TRBJ1-1; D is unresolved. Germline-derived CDR1 and CDR2 are KGHSH and LQKENI. The V end lost 8 bases, the J end lost 0 bases, and 10 bases lay between the germline ends. The CDR3 covers 13 residues. This CDR3 is CASNTDLNTEAFF. In DNA form, the CDR3 reads TGTGCCAGCAACACAGACCTGAACACTGAAGCTTTCTTT.

This chain connects TRBV19 to TRBJ2-7, with D maybe TRBD1 (6 bases). V lost 8 bases, J lost 4 bases, and 9 bases lay in between. Germline V gene lookup returns CDR1 LNHDA and CDR2 SQIVND (reference sequence). This CDR3 contains 11 residues. The CDR3 is CASAGVYEQYF. CDR3 bases: TGTGCCAGTGCAGGGGTTTACGAGCAGTACTTC.

The chain carries TRBV2 and TRBJ2-7, with a tentative D call TRBD1 (7 bases). V was pared by 7 bases and J by 7 bases, with 14 bases between. The CDR3 length is 12 residues. The V gene's germline CDR1 is SNHLY and CDR2 FYNNEI. For the CDR3, the DNA is TGTGCCAGCATAGGCAGGGGGGAAGAGCAGTACTTC. This gives the protein CASIGRGEEQYF.